The clone carrying this TCR beta chain was detected only a few times. Its antigen remains unknown. Clones were sequenced by immunoSEQ multiplex PCR, and TCRdb holds only the in-frame ones, with some missing. This repertoire shows about 43,000 clones, approximately 84% found once; its top ten account for about 2.2%. The entry originates in a study of a mutant IDH1 vaccine in newly diagnosed glioma. Across the study: Patients received eight vaccinations in weeks 1, 3, 5, 7, 11, 15, 19, 23. Treated patients, roughly 62% male and about 38% female, averaged about 40 years of age. Most patients had radiochemotherapy with temozolomide before enrollment; others had one alone.

Regarding time point: week 23, last vaccination. Topical imiquimod accompanied each vaccine dose, which consisted of 300 ug of mutant IDH1 20-mer peptide. Here the sequenced sample was PBMCs, taken from a glioma patient whose treatment included an IDH1 peptide vaccine. The clonotype originates from a woman aged 18-30 years with glioma. Some clones in this sample may be carry-over from other donors' samples.

The CDR3 here is CASSLRGSGTEAFF. Written as DNA, the CDR3 is TGTGCCAGCAGCTTAAGGGGTTCGGGCACTGAAGCTTTCTTT. This sequence joins TRBV13 and TRBJ1-1; D may be TRBD1 (5 bases). Germline V lookup: CDR1 PRHDT, CDR2 FYEKMQ (reference sequence). This CDR3 has 14 residues. Trimming cost V 2 bases and J 4 bases, with 11 bases left between them.